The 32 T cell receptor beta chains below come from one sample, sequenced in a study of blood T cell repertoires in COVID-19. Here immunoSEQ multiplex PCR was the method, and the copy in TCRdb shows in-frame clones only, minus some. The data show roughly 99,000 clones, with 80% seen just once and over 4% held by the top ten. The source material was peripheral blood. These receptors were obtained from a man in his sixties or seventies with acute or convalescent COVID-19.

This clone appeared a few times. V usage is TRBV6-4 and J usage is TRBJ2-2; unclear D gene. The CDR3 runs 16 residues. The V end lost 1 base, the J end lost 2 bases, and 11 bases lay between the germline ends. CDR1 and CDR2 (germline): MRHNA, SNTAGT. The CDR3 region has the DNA TGTGCCAGCAGTGACTATGAGACTCCCAACACCGGGGAGCTGTTTTTT. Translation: CASSDYETPNTGELFF.

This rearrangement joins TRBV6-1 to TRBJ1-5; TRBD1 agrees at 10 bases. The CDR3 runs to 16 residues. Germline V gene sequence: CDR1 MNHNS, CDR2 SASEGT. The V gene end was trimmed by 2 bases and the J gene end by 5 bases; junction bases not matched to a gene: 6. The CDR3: CASSESGTGVHQPQHF. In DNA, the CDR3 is TGTGCCAGCAGTGAATCCGGGACAGGGGTGCATCAGCCCCAGCATTTT.

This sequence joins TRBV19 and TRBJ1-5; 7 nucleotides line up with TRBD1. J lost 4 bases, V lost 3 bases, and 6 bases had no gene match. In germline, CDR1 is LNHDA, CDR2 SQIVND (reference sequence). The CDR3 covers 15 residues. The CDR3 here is CASSIDRVQNQPQHF. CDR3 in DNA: TGTGCCAGTAGTATCGACAGGGTTCAGAATCAGCCCCAGCATTTT.

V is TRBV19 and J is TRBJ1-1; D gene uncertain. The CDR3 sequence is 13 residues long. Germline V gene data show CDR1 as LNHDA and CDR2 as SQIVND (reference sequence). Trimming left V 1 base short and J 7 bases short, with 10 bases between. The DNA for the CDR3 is TGTGCCAGTAGTATAGTAGCTCAAGGTGAAGCTTTCTTT. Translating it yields CASSIVAQGEAFF. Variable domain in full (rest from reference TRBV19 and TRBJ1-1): DGGITQSPKYLFRKEGQNVTLSCEQNLNHDAMYWYRQDPGQGLRLIYYSQIVNDFQKGDIAEGYSVSREKKESFPLTVTSAQKNPTAFYLCASSIVAQGEAFFGQGTRLTVV.

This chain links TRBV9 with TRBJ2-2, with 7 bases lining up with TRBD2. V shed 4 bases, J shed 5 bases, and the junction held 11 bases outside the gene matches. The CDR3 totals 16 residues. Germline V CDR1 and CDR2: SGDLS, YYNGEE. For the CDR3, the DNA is TGTGCCAGCAGCACCCGTCCGGGGGGAGGGACCGGGGAGCTGTTTTTT. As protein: CASSTRPGGGTGELFF.

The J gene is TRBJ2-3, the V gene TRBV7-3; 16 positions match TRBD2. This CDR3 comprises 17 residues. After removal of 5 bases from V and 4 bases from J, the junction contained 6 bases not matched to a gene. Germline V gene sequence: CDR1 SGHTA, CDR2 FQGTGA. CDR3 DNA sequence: TGTGCCAGCAGCCTTGGGACTAGCGGGGGGGCCGCAGATACGCAGTATTTT. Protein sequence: CASSLGTSGGAADTQYF.

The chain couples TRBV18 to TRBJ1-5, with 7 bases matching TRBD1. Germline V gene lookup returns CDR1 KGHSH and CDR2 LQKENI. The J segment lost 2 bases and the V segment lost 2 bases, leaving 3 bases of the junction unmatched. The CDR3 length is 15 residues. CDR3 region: CASSPGQGGNQPQHF. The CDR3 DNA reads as TGTGCCAGCTCACCAGGGCAGGGGGGCAATCAGCCCCAGCATTTT.

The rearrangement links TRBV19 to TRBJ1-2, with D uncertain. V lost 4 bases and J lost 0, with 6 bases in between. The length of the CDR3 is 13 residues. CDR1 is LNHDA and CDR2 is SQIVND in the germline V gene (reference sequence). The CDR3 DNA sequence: TGTGCCAGTAGTAATCCCTCTAACTATGGCTACACCTTC. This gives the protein CASSNPSNYGYTF. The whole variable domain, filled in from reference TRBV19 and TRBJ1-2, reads DGGITQSPKYLFRKEGQNVTLSCEQNLNHDAMYWYRQDPGQGLRLIYYSQIVNDFQKGDIAEGYSVSREKKESFPLTVTSAQKNPTAFYLCASSNPSNYGYTFGSGTRLTVV.

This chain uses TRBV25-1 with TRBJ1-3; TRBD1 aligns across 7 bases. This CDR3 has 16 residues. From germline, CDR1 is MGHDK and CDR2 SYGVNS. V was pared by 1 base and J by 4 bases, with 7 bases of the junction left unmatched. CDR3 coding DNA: TGTGCCAGCAGTGAATCGACGGGACAGATAGGAAACACCATATATTTT. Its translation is CASSESTGQIGNTIYF.

This CDR3 is CASSDTGDWEAFF. The CDR3 nucleotides read TGTGCCAGCAGTGATACGGGGGACTGGGAAGCTTTCTTT. The V gene is TRBV2, the J gene TRBJ1-1; D is possibly TRBD1 (5 bases). With 3 bases removed from V and 8 bases from J, the gap between germline ends came to 13 bases. The CDR3 runs to 13 residues. In germline, CDR1 is SNHLY, CDR2 FYNNEI.

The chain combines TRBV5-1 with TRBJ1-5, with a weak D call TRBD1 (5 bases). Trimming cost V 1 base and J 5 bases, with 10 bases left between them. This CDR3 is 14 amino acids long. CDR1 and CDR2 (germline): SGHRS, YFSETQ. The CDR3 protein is CASSLNGGDQPQHF. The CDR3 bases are TGCGCCAGCAGCTTGAATGGGGGGGATCAGCCCCAGCATTTT.

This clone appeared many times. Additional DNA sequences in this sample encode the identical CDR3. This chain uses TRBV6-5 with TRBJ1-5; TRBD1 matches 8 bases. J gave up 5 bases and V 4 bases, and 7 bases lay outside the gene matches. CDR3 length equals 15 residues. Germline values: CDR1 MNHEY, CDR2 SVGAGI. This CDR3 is CASSWTGTGDQPQHF. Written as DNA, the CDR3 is TGTGCCAGCAGTTGGACAGGGACTGGGGATCAGCCCCAGCATTTT.

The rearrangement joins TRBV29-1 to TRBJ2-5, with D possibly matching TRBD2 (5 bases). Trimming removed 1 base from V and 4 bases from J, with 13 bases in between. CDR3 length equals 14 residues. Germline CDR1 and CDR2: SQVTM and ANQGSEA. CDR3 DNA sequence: TGCAGCGTTGAAGTGGCTAGCCGCGGAGAGACCCAGTACTTC. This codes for CSVEVASRGETQYF.

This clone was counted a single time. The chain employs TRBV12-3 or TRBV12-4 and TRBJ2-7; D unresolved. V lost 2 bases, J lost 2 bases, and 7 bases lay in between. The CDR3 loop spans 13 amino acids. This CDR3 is CASSLTKTYEQYF. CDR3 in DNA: TGTGCCAGCAGTTTAACAAAAACCTACGAGCAGTACTTC.

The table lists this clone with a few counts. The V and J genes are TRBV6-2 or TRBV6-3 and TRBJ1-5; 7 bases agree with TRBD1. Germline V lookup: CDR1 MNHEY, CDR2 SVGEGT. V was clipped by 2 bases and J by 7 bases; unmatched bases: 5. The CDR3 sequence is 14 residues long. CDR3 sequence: CASSYQGGGQPQHF. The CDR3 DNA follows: TGTGCCAGCAGTTACCAGGGGGGCGGGCAGCCCCAGCATTTT.

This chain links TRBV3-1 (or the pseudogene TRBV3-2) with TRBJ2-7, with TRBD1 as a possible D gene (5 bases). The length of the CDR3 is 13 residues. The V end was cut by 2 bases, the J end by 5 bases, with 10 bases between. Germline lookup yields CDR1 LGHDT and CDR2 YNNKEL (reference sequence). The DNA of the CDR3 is TGTGCCAGCAGCCAATCGCAGGGTAACGAGCAGTACTTC. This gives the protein CASSQSQGNEQYF.

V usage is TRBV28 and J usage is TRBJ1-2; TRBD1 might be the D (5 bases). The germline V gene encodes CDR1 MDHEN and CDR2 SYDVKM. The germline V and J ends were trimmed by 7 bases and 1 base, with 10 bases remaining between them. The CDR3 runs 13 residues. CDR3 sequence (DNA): TGTGCCAGCACCACGACAGTTAACTATGGCTACACCTTC. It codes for CASTTTVNYGYTF.

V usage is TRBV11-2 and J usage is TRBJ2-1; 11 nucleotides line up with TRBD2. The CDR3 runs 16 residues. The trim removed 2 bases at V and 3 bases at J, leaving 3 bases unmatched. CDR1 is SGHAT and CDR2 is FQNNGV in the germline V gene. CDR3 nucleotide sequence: TGTGCCAGCAGCTTAAAACTAGCGGGGGACTACAATGAGCAGTTCTTC. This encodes CASSLKLAGDYNEQFF.

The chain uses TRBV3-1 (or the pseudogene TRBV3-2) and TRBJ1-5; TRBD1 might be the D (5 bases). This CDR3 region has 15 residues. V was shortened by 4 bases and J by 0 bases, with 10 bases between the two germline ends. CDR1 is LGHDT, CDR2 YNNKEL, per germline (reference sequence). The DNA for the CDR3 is TGTGCCAGCAGCCGGGGCGTCCATAGCAATCAGCCCCAGCATTTT. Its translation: CASSRGVHSNQPQHF.

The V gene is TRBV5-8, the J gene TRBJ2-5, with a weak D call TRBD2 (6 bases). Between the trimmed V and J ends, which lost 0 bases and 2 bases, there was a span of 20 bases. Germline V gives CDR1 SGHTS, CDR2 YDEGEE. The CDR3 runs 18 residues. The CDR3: CASSLVPLGRGPQETQYF. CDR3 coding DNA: TGTGCCAGCAGCTTGGTCCCCCTGGGGCGGGGACCACAAGAGACCCAGTACTTC.

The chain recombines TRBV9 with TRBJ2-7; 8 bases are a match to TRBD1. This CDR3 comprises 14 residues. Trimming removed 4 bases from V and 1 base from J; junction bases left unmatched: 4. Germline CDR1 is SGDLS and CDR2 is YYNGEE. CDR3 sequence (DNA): TGTGCCAGCAGCACACGGACAGGGTCCTACGAGCAGTACTTC. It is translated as CASSTRTGSYEQYF.

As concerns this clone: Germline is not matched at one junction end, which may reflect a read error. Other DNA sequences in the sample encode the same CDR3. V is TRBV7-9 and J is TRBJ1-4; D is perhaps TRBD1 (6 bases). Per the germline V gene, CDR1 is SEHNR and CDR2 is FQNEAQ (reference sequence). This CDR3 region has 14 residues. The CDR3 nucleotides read TGTGCCAGCAGCTTAGTACAGGGTGGTGAAAAACTGTTCTTT. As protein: CASSLVQGGEKLFF.

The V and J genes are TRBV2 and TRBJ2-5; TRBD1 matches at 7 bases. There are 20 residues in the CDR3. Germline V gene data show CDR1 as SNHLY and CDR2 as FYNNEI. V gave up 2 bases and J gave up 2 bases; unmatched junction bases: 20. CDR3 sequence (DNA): TGTGCCAGCAGTGAAAGTGAGGGGGCCGCGTTTCCACCCTTACAAGAGACCCAGTACTTC. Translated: CASSESEGAAFPPLQETQYF.

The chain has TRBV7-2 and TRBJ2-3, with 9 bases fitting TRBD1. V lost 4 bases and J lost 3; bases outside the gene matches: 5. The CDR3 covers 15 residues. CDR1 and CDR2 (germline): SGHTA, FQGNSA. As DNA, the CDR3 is TGTGCCAGCAGCTCCCGGACAGGGGTTACAGATACGCAGTATTTT. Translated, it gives CASSSRTGVTDTQYF.

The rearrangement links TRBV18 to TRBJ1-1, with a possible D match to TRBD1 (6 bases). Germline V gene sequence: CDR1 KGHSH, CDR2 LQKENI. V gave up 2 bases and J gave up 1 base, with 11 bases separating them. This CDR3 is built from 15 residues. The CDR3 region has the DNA TGTGCCAGCTCACCATCGAGGACAGAGAACACTGAAGCTTTCTTT. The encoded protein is CASSPSRTENTEAFF.

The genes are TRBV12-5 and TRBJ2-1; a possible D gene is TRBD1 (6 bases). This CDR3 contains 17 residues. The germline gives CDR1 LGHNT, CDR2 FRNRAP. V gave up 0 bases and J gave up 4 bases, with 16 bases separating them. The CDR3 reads CASGLVVAGDIYNEQFF. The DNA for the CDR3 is TGTGCTAGTGGTTTGGTAGTGGCAGGGGATATTTACAATGAGCAGTTCTTC.

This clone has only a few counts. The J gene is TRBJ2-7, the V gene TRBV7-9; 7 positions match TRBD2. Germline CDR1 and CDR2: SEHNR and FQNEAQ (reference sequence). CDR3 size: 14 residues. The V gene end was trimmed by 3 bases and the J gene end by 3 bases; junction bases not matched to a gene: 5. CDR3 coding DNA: TGTGCCAGCAGCTTGGGGGGGAGTCTCTACGAGCAGTACTTC. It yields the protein CASSLGGSLYEQYF.

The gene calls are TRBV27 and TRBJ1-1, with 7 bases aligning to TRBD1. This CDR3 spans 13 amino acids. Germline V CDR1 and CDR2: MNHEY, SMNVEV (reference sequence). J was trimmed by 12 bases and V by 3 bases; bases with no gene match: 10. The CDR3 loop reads CASSFTLQGRTFF. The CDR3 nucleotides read TGTGCCAGCAGTTTCACGTTACAGGGGCGAACTTTCTTT.

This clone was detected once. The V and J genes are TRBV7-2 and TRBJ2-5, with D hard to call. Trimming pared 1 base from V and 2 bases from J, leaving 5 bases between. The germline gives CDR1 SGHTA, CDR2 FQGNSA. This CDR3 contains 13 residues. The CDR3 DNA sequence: TGTGCCAGCAGCTTAGGTTCTCAAGAGACCCAGTACTTC. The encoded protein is CASSLGSQETQYF.

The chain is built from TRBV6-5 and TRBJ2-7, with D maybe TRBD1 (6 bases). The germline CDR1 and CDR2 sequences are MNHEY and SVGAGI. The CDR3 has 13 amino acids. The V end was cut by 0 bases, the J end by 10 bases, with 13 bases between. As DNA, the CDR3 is TGTGCCAGCAGTTACTCGACAGGCCCCGAACAGTACTTC. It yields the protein CASSYSTGPEQYF.

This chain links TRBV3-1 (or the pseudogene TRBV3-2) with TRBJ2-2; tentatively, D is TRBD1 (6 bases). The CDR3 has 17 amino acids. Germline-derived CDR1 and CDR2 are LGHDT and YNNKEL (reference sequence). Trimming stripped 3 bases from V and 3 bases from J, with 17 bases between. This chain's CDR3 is CASSHAGVRLYTGELFF. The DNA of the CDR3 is TGTGCCAGCAGCCATGCAGGGGTCAGACTATACACCGGGGAGCTGTTTTTT.

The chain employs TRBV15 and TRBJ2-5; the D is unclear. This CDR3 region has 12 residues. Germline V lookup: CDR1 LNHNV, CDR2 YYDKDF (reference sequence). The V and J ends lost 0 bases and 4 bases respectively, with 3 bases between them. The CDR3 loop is CATSRDRETQYF. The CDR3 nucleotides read TGTGCCACCAGCAGAGATAGAGAGACCCAGTACTTC.